The clone carrying this T cell receptor (beta chain) showed up just once. The data were obtained in a study of shared T cell receptors in the human thymus. Only in-frame clones appear in the TCRdb table, and some are missing; sequencing was by immunoSEQ multiplex PCR. This table holds about 660,000 clones, over 75% found once. Germline loops: CDR1 MNHNS, CDR2 SASEGT. The CDR3 runs to 13 residues. V shed 6 bases, J shed 2 bases, and the junction held 4 bases outside the gene matches. These data also formed part of another study, on human thymus T cells.

Sequenced sample: thymocytes. V is TRBV6-1 and J is TRBJ2-7; 7 bases agree with TRBD1. The receptor's source is a boy under three years old with a congenital heart defect. This CDR3 reads CASSDRVAYEQYF. CDR3 nucleotide sequence: TGTGCCAGCAGCGACAGGGTTGCCTACGAGCAGTACTTC.